The rows below give T cell receptor beta chains drawn from one sample of a study of cytomegalovirus exposure and HLA in healthy donors. Clones were read by immunoSEQ multiplex PCR, and TCRdb kept only the in-frame ones, dropping some. The repertoire includes around 99,000 clones, roughly 79% of them detected once, and roughly 2.3% sits in the top ten. The sequencing sample was made of PBMCs. The origin of the receptors is a woman between 25 and 40 years old in good health and CMV-seronegative. Both conserved end residues are part of each CDR3. D genes are given only for firm matches. The size entry is marked missing in some rows and otherwise reads once, few, many or a size class.

D,size,J,V,CDR3,DNA
.,.,TRBJ2-2,TRBV19,CASEGGTTLTPNTGELFF,TGTGCCAGTGAAGGGGGGACTACTCTCACCCCTAACACCGGGGAGCTGTTTTTT
TRBD2,.,TRBJ2-7,TRBV7-9,CASSPPTSGNSYEQYF,TGTGCCAGCAGCCCCCCGACTAGCGGGAACTCCTACGAGCAGTACTTC
TRBD2,.,TRBJ2-1,TRBV18,CASSPISGSSYNEQFF,TGTGCCAGCTCACCAATTAGCGGGAGCTCCTACAATGAGCAGTTCTTC
.,.,TRBJ2-7,TRBV14,CASSQDSRGYEQYF,TGTGCCAGCAGCCAAGATTCTAGGGGCTACGAGCAGTACTTC
.,.,TRBJ2-7,TRBV6-1,CASSLDRSRAEQYF,TGTGCCAGCAGCCTGGACCGCTCCAGGGCAGAGCAGTACTTC
.,.,TRBJ1-1,TRBV5-1,CASSPGDTPEAFF,TGCGCCAGCAGCCCAGGGGATACCCCTGAAGCTTTCTTT
.,.,TRBJ2-7,TRBV14,CASSQEGGWEQYF,TGTGCCAGCAGCCAGGAAGGGGGATGGGAGCAGTACTTC
.,.,TRBJ1-2,TRBV6-5,CANSPGPFRGSGYTF,TGTGCCAACTCACCCGGACCATTCAGGGGTTCTGGCTACACCTTC
.,.,TRBJ1-2,TRBV19,CASSIAGMNYGYTF,TGTGCCAGTAGTATAGCCGGGATGAACTATGGCTACACCTTC
TRBD2,.,TRBJ2-3,TRBV7-2,CASSLGTSGADTQYF,TGTGCCAGCAGCCTTGGGACTAGCGGCGCAGATACGCAGTATTTT
TRBD1,.,TRBJ1-5,TRBV27,CASSFSGGRQPQHF,TGTGCCAGCAGTTTTTCAGGGGGCAGACAGCCCCAGCATTTT
.,.,TRBJ2-5,TRBV7-9,CASSLVGVLYF,TGTGCCAGCAGCTTAGTGGGAGTTCTGTACTTC
TRBD2,few,TRBJ2-7,TRBV28,CASSRGLASSYEQYF,TGTGCCAGCAGCCGGGGACTAGCATCCTCCTACGAGCAGTACTTC
.,.,TRBJ2-6,TRBV2,CASNRGANVLTF,TGTGCCAGCAATCGTGGGGCCAACGTCCTGACTTTC
TRBD2,.,TRBJ2-2,TRBV7-2,CASSIKSGRVTGELFF,TGTGCCAGCAGCATTAAAAGCGGGAGAGTCACCGGGGAGCTGTTTTTT